This TCR beta chain derives from a study of T cell clonotyping in hematopoietic cell transplantation. Study results and limitations: After transplant, recipient diversity fell while pathologically expanded clonotypes grew through day 180. No sorting was done, leaving CD4 and CD8 contributions mixed. Few recipient clonotypes overlapped donors; over 95% were de novo at given depth.

Details on this clone: Its antigen is not identified.

Assay used: immunoSEQ multiplex PCR; TCRdb lists only in-frame clones, some missing. Among about 8,700 clones listed, 95% to 97% were seen once. This CDR3 region has 17 residues. The germline V gene has CDR1 SGHDT and CDR2 YYEEEE. Unmatched junction bases numbered 27, after V lost 7 bases and J lost 15 bases. This clonotype originated in a male patient between 60 and 69 years old who had an allogeneic stem cell transplant from a related donor, so the T cells may come from the graft donor. Some clones in this sample may be carry-over from other donors' samples. The chain joins TRBV5-6 to TRBJ2-3, with 9 bases lining up with TRBD1. The specimen comprised peripheral blood mononuclear cells, sampled 100 days after allogeneic stem cell transplant. CDR3 coding DNA: TGTGCCAGCTTCCCTTGGGTAGGGACAGGGCCCACAGAAAGCGGCTATTTT. Residues: CASFPWVGTGPTESGYF.